These T cell receptor beta chains were read from a single sample in a study of response to subunit inactivated influenza vaccine. TCRdb re-analysed the RT-PCR reads in MiXCR, keeping a single row per CDR3 protein. Among 710,000 or so distinct CDR3 sequences listed, about 15% were seen once. The sample was PBMCs from blood, taken 11 to 12 days after vaccination. The receptor source for this set is a middle-aged man who received an inactivated influenza vaccine. Each CDR3 is given with its conserved first and last residue. Fields, in order: clone size, J gene, V gene, D gene, CDR3 DNA, CDR3 protein. The D gene is left open where the match is weak. The size entry is marked missing in some rows and otherwise reads once, few, many or a size class.

NA TRBJ2-1 TRBV9 NA TGTGCCAGCAGCACATCTTCGGGAAACGGGGAGCAGTTCTTC CASSTSSGNGEQFF
few TRBJ2-1 TRBV11-2 NA TGTGCCAGCAGCCGACTCGGGACTTCCTCGGGCAGTAATGAGCAGTTCTTC CASSRLGTSSGSNEQFF
NA TRBJ2-5 TRBV20-1 TRBD2 TGCAGTGCCGAGCGGGGGGGCGAGGAGACCCAGTACTTC CSAERGGEETQYF
NA TRBJ2-7 TRBV29-1 NA TGCAGCGTTGGGGGGGCGAACTCCTACGAGCAGTACTTC CSVGGANSYEQYF
NA TRBJ2-7 TRBV6-1 TRBD1 TGTGCCAGCAGTGACAGGGGGAGCGCCTACGAGCAGTACTTC CASSDRGSAYEQYF
few TRBJ2-5 TRBV10-3 NA TGTGCCATCAGTTACAGGGACCAAGAGACCCAGTACTTC CAISYRDQETQYF
few TRBJ2-7 TRBV25-1 TRBD1 TGTGCCAGCAGTGGGGGACAGGGGGCATTCTACGAGCAGTACTTC CASSGGQGAFYEQYF
NA TRBJ1-1 TRBV12-3/TRBV12-4 NA TGTGCCAGCAGTCCCTCGCGAAATGGCGGGACTGAAGCTTTCTTT CASSPSRNGGTEAFF
once TRBJ2-7 TRBV10-3 TRBD1 TGTGCCATCAGTGAGCGGACAGGGACCTTACGAGTGCAGTACTTC CAISERTGTLRVQYF
few TRBJ2-7 TRBV18 NA TGTGCCAGCTCACCCGGGCTGCCTACCTACGAGCAGTACTTC CASSPGLPTYEQYF
NA TRBJ2-7 TRBV7-2 NA TGTGCCAGCAGCCCCGGGACGCAAGCCTACGAGCAGTACTTC CASSPGTQAYEQYF
NA TRBJ1-3 TRBV6-1 TRBD1 TGTGCCAGCAGCCAGGACAGGCCCCCCTCTGGAAACACCATATATTTT CASSQDRPPSGNTIYF
few TRBJ2-2 TRBV4-3 TRBD2 TGCGCCAGCAGCCAGGACAGCGGGAGGAACACCGGGGAGCTGTTTTTT CASSQDSGRNTGELFF
NA TRBJ2-1 TRBV7-9 TRBD1 TGTGCCAGCAGACAACAGGGGGAGTCCTACAATGAGCAGTTCTTC CASRQQGESYNEQFF
NA TRBJ2-5 TRBV4-3 TRBD1 TGCGCCAGCAGCCAAGATGGGACAGGGGGCGAGACCCAGTACTTC CASSQDGTGGETQYF
few TRBJ2-7 TRBV29-1 TRBD1 TGCAGCGTTGAAATAAAGGGGACAGACTACGAGCAGTACTTC CSVEIKGTDYEQYF
few TRBJ2-5 TRBV28 TRBD2 TGTGCCAGCAAAGCTTGGGGGGGTCAAGAGACCCAGTACTTC CASKAWGGQETQYF
few TRBJ1-4 TRBV28 TRBD1 TGTGCCAGCGAGGAATTACAGGGGGCGGTTTCGGGAAAACTGTTTTTT CASEELQGAVSGKLFF
NA TRBJ2-4 TRBV25-1 NA TGTGCCAGCAGTCCTCCGGGCTTAGCCAAAAACATTCAGTACTTC CASSPPGLAKNIQYF
few TRBJ2-2 TRBV7-2 TRBD2 TGTGCCAGCAGGGGGACTAGCGGGAAGCGCACCGGGGAGCTGTTTTTT CASRGTSGKRTGELFF
NA TRBJ1-5 TRBV12-3/TRBV12-4 NA TGTGCCAGCAGTCCAGGGGTGGGGGGCAATCAGCCCCAGCATTTT CASSPGVGGNQPQHF
NA TRBJ2-2 TRBV24-1 TRBD1 TGTGCCACCAAGGAGACAGGGTCCACCGGGGAGCTGTTTTTT CATKETGSTGELFF
NA TRBJ1-1 TRBV6-2/TRBV6-3 NA TGTGCCAGCAGTTACTCCCTAGGGGAGTGGGCTGAAGCTTTCTTT CASSYSLGEWAEAFF
many TRBJ2-1 TRBV15 NA TGTGCCACCACCTCAGGGGTTTCCTACAATGAGCAGTTCTTC CATTSGVSYNEQFF
NA TRBJ2-1 TRBV6-1 NA TGTGCCAGCAGTGCCGTAGGATTAGGGAATGAGCAGTTCTTC CASSAVGLGNEQFF
NA TRBJ2-7 TRBV24-1 NA TGTGCCACCGAGTCTCCGTTTACCTACGAGCAGTACTTC CATESPFTYEQYF
NA TRBJ2-3 TRBV4-2 TRBD2 TGTGCCAGCAGCCAAGGGACTAGCGTGGCAGATACGCAGTATTTT CASSQGTSVADTQYF
NA TRBJ2-7 TRBV28 TRBD1 TGTGCCAGCAGCCTGGTTTCTGGACAGGGTAGCGAGCAGTACTTC CASSLVSGQGSEQYF
few TRBJ2-1 TRBV10-3 TRBD1 TGTGCCATCAGTTCCGGACAGGGTGTTGTCGATGAGCAGTTCTTC CAISSGQGVVDEQFF
NA TRBJ2-1 TRBV9 TRBD2 TGTGCCAGGCCCCGTCGACTAGCGGTACGATACAATGAGCAGTTCTTC CARPRRLAVRYNEQFF
few TRBJ2-7 TRBV6-2/TRBV6-3 NA TGTGCCAGCAGTTACAATCCGGGGGAATCCTACGAGCAGTACTTC CASSYNPGESYEQYF
NA TRBJ2-5 TRBV29-1 NA TGCAGCGTTGAAAGGCCATCCCAAGAGACCCAGTACTTC CSVERPSQETQYF
NA TRBJ2-3 TRBV10-3 TRBD2 TGTGCCATCAGTTTAGGACTAGCCCAGATTACGCAGTATTTT CAISLGLAQITQYF
few TRBJ2-3 TRBV7-2 TRBD1 TGTGCCAGCAGATCGACAGGGGGCTTCGCAGATACGCAGTATTTT CASRSTGGFADTQYF
NA TRBJ1-5 TRBV6-2/TRBV6-3 TRBD1 TGTGCCAGCAGTTCGGACAGGGGGTATCAGCCCCAGCATTTT CASSSDRGYQPQHF
many TRBJ2-3 TRBV12-3/TRBV12-4 NA TGTGCCAGCAGTTCCGGGCCTACCATCACAGATACGCAGTATTTT CASSSGPTITDTQYF
few TRBJ2-7 TRBV28 TRBD2 TGTGCCAGCGAGTCGCAGACTAGCGGGAGCCCCTACGAGCAGTACTTC CASESQTSGSPYEQYF
few TRBJ2-1 TRBV5-1 TRBD2 TGCGCCAGCGACACTAGCGGGTTTTCCTACAATGAGCAGTTCTTC CASDTSGFSYNEQFF
NA TRBJ2-1 TRBV28 NA TGTGCCAGCAGAAGCTCAGGGGTACCCTCCTACAATGAGCAGTTCTTC CASRSSGVPSYNEQFF
NA TRBJ2-1 TRBV20-1 TRBD2 TGCAGTGCTAGAGATTGGAACGGGGGGGCTTCGCCCTACAATGAGCAGTTCTTC CSARDWNGGASPYNEQFF